The 7 T cell receptor beta chains given below trace back to one sample, sequenced in a study of low-dose radiotherapy and immunotherapy resistance in tumors. TRAV- and TRBV-specific primers primed first-strand cDNA, covering alpha and beta chains. With a V-primer adapter and a constant-region primer, TCRs were amplified for 20 to 25 PCR cycles. TCRdb ran MiXCR on the reads and lists one entry per CDR3 protein. The sample shows over 70,000 distinct CDR3 sequences, 30% to 40% of them seen only once. Time point indicated: before trial treatment. This sample comprised PBMCs, obtained before treatment. These receptor sequences come from a female donor with ovarian cancer.

This clonotype has ten or more counts. The rearrangement links TRBV5-1 to TRBJ2-7, with TRBD1 identical over 8 bases. The germline CDR1 and CDR2 sequences are SGHRS and YFSETQ. Trimming removed 1 base from V and 3 bases from J; junction bases left unmatched: 6. The CDR3 has 15 amino acids. The chain's CDR3 is CASSLSVGQGYEQYF. Here the CDR3 DNA reads TGCGCCAGCAGCTTGAGTGTAGGACAGGGCTACGAGCAGTACTTC.

In this sample, this clonotype turned up many times. The chain uses TRBV4-1 and TRBJ2-2, with 12 bases aligning to TRBD2. The CDR3 spans 15 residues. The ends lost 1 base at V and 6 bases at J; junction bases unmatched: 0. The germline V gene encodes CDR1 MGHRA and CDR2 YSYEKL. CDR3 nucleotide sequence: TGCGCCAGCAGCCAAGGACTAGCGGGGGCCGGGGAGCTGTTTTTT. Its protein product is CASSQGLAGAGELFF.

On this clonotype: A far larger clone is one nucleotide away, so this likely arose from a read error. CDR3 bases: TGTGCCAGCAGTGACCGATCAGGACAGCCCCAGCATTTT. This sequence encodes CASSDRSGQPQHF. The chain couples TRBV28 to TRBJ1-5; D not resolved. The V end lost 5 bases, the J end lost 7 bases, and 12 bases lay between the germline ends. Germline lookup yields CDR1 MDHEN and CDR2 SYDVKM. The CDR3 is made up of 13 amino acids.

This clonotype was observed at least ten times. CDR3 nucleotides: TGTGCCAGCAGCCATTGGGATGGTGGCTACACCTTC. Encoded protein: CASSHWDGGYTF. This chain joins TRBV3-1 and TRBJ1-2, with D unresolved. The CDR3 has 12 residues. Deletions cut 3 bases from V and 7 bases from J, with 9 bases between. Germline CDR1 and CDR2: LGHDT and YNNKEL (reference sequence).

This clonotype was seen many times. This rearrangement joins TRBV11-2 to TRBJ2-3; unclear D gene. V lost 1 base, J lost 2 bases, and 7 bases lay in between. Germline V CDR1 and CDR2: SGHAT, FQNNGV. The CDR3 loop spans 14 amino acids. The CDR3 DNA reads as TGTGCCAGCAGCTTAGGGCGTGTCACAGATACGCAGTATTTT. Translating gives CASSLGRVTDTQYF.

The genes are TRBV12-3 or TRBV12-4 and TRBJ1-4; possibly TRBD1 for D (5 bases). The CDR3 is 14 amino acids. V was shortened by 3 bases and J by 7 bases, with 12 bases between the two germline ends. CDR3 protein: CASSFRGGGEKLFF. DNA for the CDR3: TGTGCCAGCAGTTTCCGGGGGGGAGGTGAAAAACTGTTTTTT.

Many counts were recorded for this clonotype. V and J are TRBV28 and TRBJ2-7; 7 nucleotides line up with TRBD1. This CDR3 region has 16 residues. Trimming took 3 bases from V and 0 from J; bases not matched to a gene: 8. Germline CDR1 and CDR2: MDHEN and SYDVKM. CDR3 sequence: CASSLWEQGISYEQYF. The CDR3 nucleotides read TGTGCCAGCAGTTTGTGGGAACAGGGGATCTCCTACGAGCAGTACTTC.